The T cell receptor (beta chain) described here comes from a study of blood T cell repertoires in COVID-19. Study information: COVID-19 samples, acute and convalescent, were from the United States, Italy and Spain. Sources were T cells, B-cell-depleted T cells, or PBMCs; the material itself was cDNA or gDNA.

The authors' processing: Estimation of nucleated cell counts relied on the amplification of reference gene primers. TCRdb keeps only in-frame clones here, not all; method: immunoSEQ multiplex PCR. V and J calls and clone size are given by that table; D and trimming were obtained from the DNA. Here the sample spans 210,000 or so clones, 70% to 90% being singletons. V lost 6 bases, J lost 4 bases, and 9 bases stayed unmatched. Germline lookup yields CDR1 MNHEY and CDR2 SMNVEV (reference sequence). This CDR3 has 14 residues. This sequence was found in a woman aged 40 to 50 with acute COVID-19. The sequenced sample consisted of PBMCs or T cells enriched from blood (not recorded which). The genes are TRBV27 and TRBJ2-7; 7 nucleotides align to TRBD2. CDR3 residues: CASRSSGVWYEQYF. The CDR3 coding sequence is TGTGCCAGCAGGTCGAGCGGGGTATGGTACGAGCAGTACTTC.